The clone carrying this T cell receptor beta chain has only a few counts. This sample is drawn from a study of identifying expanded T cells in peripheral blood. The repertoire was sequenced with immunoSEQ multiplex PCR; TCRdb's copy has only in-frame clones and lacks some. Among some 91,000 clones, around 88% were seen once, and the ten largest hold under 4.5%. The CDR3 sequence is 15 residues long. With 2 bases removed from V and 8 bases from J, the gap between germline ends came to 18 bases. The germline V gene encodes CDR1 MNHEY and CDR2 SVGAGI. The sequenced sample was blood. The chain uses TRBV6-5 and TRBJ1-2, with unresolved D. The sequence was obtained from a person aged 18 to 70 in good health. CDR3 loop: CASSYARERRLGYTF. For the CDR3, the DNA is TGTGCCAGCAGTTACGCGAGGGAAAGACGCTTAGGCTACACCTTC.